The rows below give T cell receptor beta chains drawn from one sample of a study of graft-versus-host responses after intestinal transplantation. Only in-frame clones appear in the TCRdb table, and some are missing; sequencing was by immunoSEQ multiplex PCR. The sample has a few thousand clones; approximately 30% are singletons. This specimen consisted of alloreactive CD8+ T cells from a mixed lymphocyte reaction culture, obtained before intestinal transplant. Every receptor here comes from a human patient who received an intestinal transplant. CDR3s include the opening cysteine and the closing phenylalanine or tryptophan. The D gene is left open where the match is weak. Size tells how often a clone was seen (once, few, many) or the class of an expanded clone, and some rows leave it out.

D	V	size	J	DNA	CDR3
.	TRBV2	few	TRBJ2-3	TGTGCCGGAGAGACCCCCCCGGCAGATACGCAGTATTTT	CAGETPPADTQYF
.	TRBV19	large	TRBJ2-7	TGTGCCAGTAGTATTTTCGGGTTGAGCGAGCAGTACTTC	CASSIFGLSEQYF
.	TRBV29-1	.	TRBJ1-1	TGCAGCGGGAACGGACAGCCGAACACTGAAGCTTTCTTT	CSGNGQPNTEAFF
TRBD2	TRBV7-2	.	TRBJ2-7	TGTGCCAGCAGCCCCTGGGCTAGCGGGAGCTGGGCGGCCTACGAGCAGTACTTC	CASSPWASGSWAAYEQYF
TRBD2	TRBV6-6	.	TRBJ2-7	TGTGCCAGCAGTTTCGCGGGAGGGCCCTACGAGCAGTACTTC	CASSFAGGPYEQYF
.	TRBV11-3	.	TRBJ2-4	TGTGCCAGCAGCTTATCCGGGGACTCCGACATTCAGTACTTC	CASSLSGDSDIQYF
TRBD2	TRBV6-5	few	TRBJ2-1	TGTGCCAGCAGCCCTAGCGGGGGAGCCTACAATGAGCAGTTCTTC	CASSPSGGAYNEQFF
.	TRBV6-1	few	TRBJ1-1	TGTGCCAGCAGTTTAAGTTGGGGGAACACTGAAGCTTTCTTT	CASSLSWGNTEAFF
TRBD1	TRBV6-6	.	TRBJ1-2	TGTGCCAGCAGTTATGGGACAGGAGGGGGCTACACCTTC	CASSYGTGGGYTF
TRBD2	TRBV18	few	TRBJ2-1	TGTGCCAGCTCACCACGGATGCTAGCGGGAGTAAATGAGCAGTTCTTC	CASSPRMLAGVNEQFF
.	TRBV7-3	.	TRBJ1-4	TGTGCCAGCAGCTTAGAACCGGGTGCCGAAAAACTGTTTTTT	CASSLEPGAEKLFF
TRBD1	TRBV7-9	few	TRBJ1-6	TGTGCCAGCAGCTCCGGGACAGGCATTTCACCCCTCCACTTT	CASSSGTGISPLHF
.	TRBV7-9	few	TRBJ2-1	TGTGCCAGCAGCTTAGGTGTAGTACCCCCCTACAATGAGCAGTTCTTC	CASSLGVVPPYNEQFF
TRBD1	TRBV5-3	few	TRBJ1-1	TGTGCCAGCAGCGACAGGGTATGGAACACTGAAGCTTTCTTT	CASSDRVWNTEAFF
TRBD1	TRBV5-1	medium-sized	TRBJ2-1	TGCGCCAGCAGCTCCTGGACAGGGGGCAATGAGCAGTTCTTC	CASSSWTGGNEQFF
TRBD2	TRBV13	.	TRBJ2-1	TGTGCCAGCAGCCGTCTACTAGCGGGAGGGCCCAATGAGCAGTTCTTC	CASSRLLAGGPNEQFF
.	TRBV7-6	.	TRBJ2-3	TGTGCCAGCAGCTCTGACTTAGCGGATACGCAGTATTTT	CASSSDLADTQYF
.	TRBV27	.	TRBJ2-7	TGTGCCAGCAGTCGGGGGCTCCACGAGCAGTACTTC	CASSRGLHEQYF
.	TRBV10-3	few	TRBJ1-3	TGTGCCATCAGTGAGTCGATGGGCCGGGGCTCTGGAAACACCATATATTTT	CAISESMGRGSGNTIYF
TRBD1	TRBV15	.	TRBJ2-1	TGTGCCACCAGCAGCTGGGACAGGGGGGACAATGAGCAGTTCTTC	CATSSWDRGDNEQFF
TRBD1	TRBV11-2	.	TRBJ1-1	TGTGCCAGCAGCTTAACAGGGGGGGACACTGAAGCTTTCTTT	CASSLTGGDTEAFF
.	TRBV5-1	few	TRBJ2-1	TGCGCCAGCAGCTCGGGCAACGGCCCCAATGAGCAGTTCTTC	CASSSGNGPNEQFF
TRBD1	TRBV27	.	TRBJ1-1	TGTGCCAGCAGTTTAGGAACAGGGGTGGCTGAAGCTTTCTTT	CASSLGTGVAEAFF
.	TRBV6-4	.	TRBJ2-7	TGTGCCAGCAGTTACTCCGGGGGTGGCTACGAGCAGTACTTC	CASSYSGGGYEQYF
.	TRBV15	medium-sized	TRBJ2-1	TGTGCCACCAGCGCAGAAACCTACAATGAGCAGTTCTTC	CATSAETYNEQFF
TRBD1	TRBV19	.	TRBJ1-2	TGTGCCGTGACAGGGTGGGACTATGGCTACACCTTC	CAVTGWDYGYTF
.	TRBV11-1	.	TRBJ1-1	TGTGCCAGCAGCCATGGGGACATGAGGACTGAAGCTTTCTTT	CASSHGDMRTEAFF
.	TRBV6-5	.	TRBJ1-2	TGTACCAGCAGTTACGCCAGGGTTTACGGCTACACCTTC	CTSSYARVYGYTF
TRBD1	TRBV10-1	.	TRBJ1-2	TGCGCCAGCAGTGAGGACAGGGGAGCCTTCTATGGCTACACCTTC	CASSEDRGAFYGYTF
.	TRBV7-8	.	TRBJ2-4	TGTGCCAGCAGCTTATATGGCGGCAAAAACATTCAGTACTTC	CASSLYGGKNIQYF
.	TRBV11-2	medium-sized	TRBJ2-7	TGTGCCAGCAGCTTAGGCTCCAGGGGAAGCTACGAGCAGTACTTC	CASSLGSRGSYEQYF
.	TRBV27	few	TRBJ1-1	TGTGCCAGCAGTTCGTGGACAGTCGAAGGAAAAGCTTTCTTT	CASSSWTVEGKAFF
.	TRBV4-1	few	TRBJ1-6	TGCGCCAGCAGCCAAGAAAGTTCCTCTTATAATTCACCCCTCCACTTT	CASSQESSSYNSPLHF
.	TRBV11-3	.	TRBJ1-2	TGTGCCAGCAGCGTCACGGCCTATCTCGGAAAGACCTATGGCTACACCTTC	CASSVTAYLGKTYGYTF
.	TRBV6-6	.	TRBJ2-7	TGTGCCAGCAGTTACGGGTCTTCCGCCAGTAACGAGCAGTACTTC	CASSYGSSASNEQYF
TRBD1	TRBV6-5	.	TRBJ2-7	TGTGCCAGCAGTTACTCGACAGGGGAGCTCTCCTACGAGCAGTACTTC	CASSYSTGELSYEQYF
.	TRBV6-1	.	TRBJ2-2	TGTGCCAGCAACGAGAACACCGGGGAGCTGTTTTTT	CASNENTGELFF
TRBD2	TRBV29-1	.	TRBJ2-1	TGCAGCGGGGATAGCGGGAGTATGAATGAGCAGTTCTTC	CSGDSGSMNEQFF
TRBD1	TRBV27	.	TRBJ2-5	TGTGCCAGCAGTTCCCCAGGACAGGGGGCGGTTGAGCAGTACTTC	CASSSPGQGAVEQYF
.	TRBV27	few	TRBJ2-2	TGTGCCAGCAGTTTATTCGGGGAGCTGTTTTTT	CASSLFGELFF
.	TRBV27	.	TRBJ2-7	TGTGCCAGCAGTTTTGCTCCGGGCTACGAGCAGTACTTC	CASSFAPGYEQYF
.	TRBV13	few	TRBJ2-2	TGTGCCAGCAGCTTAGGCAGGGAGCGGGTCACCGGGGAGCTGTTTTTT	CASSLGRERVTGELFF